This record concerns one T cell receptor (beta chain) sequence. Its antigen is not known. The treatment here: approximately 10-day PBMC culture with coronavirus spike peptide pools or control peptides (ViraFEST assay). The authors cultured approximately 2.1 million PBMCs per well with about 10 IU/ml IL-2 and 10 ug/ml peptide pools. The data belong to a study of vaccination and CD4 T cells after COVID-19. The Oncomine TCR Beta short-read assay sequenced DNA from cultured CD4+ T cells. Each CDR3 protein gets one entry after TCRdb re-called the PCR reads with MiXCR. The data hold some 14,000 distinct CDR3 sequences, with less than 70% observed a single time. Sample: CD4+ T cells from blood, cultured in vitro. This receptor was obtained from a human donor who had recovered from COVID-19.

The CDR3 coding sequence is TGTGCCAGCAGTTACGGGGGGCAGAGCAATCAGCCCCAGCATTTT. This gives the protein CASSYGGQSNQPQHF. This chain connects TRBV6-2 or TRBV6-3 to TRBJ1-5, with TRBD1 as a possible D gene (6 bases). The CDR3 has 15 residues. CDR1 and CDR2 from the germline V gene are MNHEY and SVGEGT. V was clipped by 2 bases and J by 1 base, with 9 bases between them.